This T cell receptor (beta chain) was captured in a study of blood T cell repertoires in COVID-19. Study background: Italy, Spain and the United States were the sources of the convalescent and acute COVID-19 samples.

Clones were sequenced by immunoSEQ multiplex PCR, and TCRdb holds only the in-frame ones, with some missing. This table holds fewer than 300,000 clones, around four fifths found once. This clone has only a few counts. V dropped 10 bases and J dropped 0 bases, with 7 bases sitting between them. Germline V gives CDR1 MNHEY, CDR2 SVGAGI. This CDR3 comprises 11 residues. The sample was peripheral blood. The chain employs TRBV6-5 and TRBJ2-7; TRBD2 is a possible D gene (5 bases). The clonotype originates from a woman in her 70s with active or convalescent COVID-19. The CDR3 region has the DNA TGTGCCACCCGGGACTCCTACGAGCAGTACTTC. This encodes CATRDSYEQYF.